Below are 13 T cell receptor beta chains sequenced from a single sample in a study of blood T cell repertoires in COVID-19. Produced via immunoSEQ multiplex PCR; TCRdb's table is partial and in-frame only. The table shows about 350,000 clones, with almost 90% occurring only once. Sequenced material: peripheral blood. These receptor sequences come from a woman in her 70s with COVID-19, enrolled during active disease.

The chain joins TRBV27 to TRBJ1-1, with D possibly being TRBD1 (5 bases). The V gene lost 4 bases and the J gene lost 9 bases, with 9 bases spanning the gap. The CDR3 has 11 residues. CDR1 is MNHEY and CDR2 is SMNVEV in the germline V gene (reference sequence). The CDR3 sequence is CASSWGGQAFF. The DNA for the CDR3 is TGTGCCAGCAGTTGGGGGGGACAAGCTTTCTTT.

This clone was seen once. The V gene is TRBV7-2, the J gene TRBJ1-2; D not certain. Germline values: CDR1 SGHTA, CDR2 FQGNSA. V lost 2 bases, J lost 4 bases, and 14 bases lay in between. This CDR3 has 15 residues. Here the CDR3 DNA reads TGTGCCAGCAGCTTAAGGTCGGACGAGGGCTATGGCTACACCTTC. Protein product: CASSLRSDEGYGYTF.

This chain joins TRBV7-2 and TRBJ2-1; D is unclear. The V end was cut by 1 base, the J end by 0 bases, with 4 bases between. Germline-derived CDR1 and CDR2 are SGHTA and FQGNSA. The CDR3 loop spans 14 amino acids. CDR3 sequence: CASSLVSSYNEQFF. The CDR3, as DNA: TGTGCCAGCAGCTTAGTCAGCTCCTACAATGAGCAGTTCTTC.

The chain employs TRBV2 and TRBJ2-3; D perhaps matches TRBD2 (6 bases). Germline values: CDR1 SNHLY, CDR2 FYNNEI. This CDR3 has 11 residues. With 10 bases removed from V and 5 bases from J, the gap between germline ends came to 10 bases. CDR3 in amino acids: CATQEGDTQYF. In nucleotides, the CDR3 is TGTGCCACGCAGGAGGGAGATACGCAGTATTTT.

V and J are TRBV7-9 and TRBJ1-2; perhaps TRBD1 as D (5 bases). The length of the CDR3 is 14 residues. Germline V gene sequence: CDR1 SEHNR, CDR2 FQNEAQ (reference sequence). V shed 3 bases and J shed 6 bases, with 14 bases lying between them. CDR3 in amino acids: CASSFTTGVDGYTF. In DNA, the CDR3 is TGTGCCAGCAGCTTCACTACAGGCGTCGATGGCTACACCTTC.

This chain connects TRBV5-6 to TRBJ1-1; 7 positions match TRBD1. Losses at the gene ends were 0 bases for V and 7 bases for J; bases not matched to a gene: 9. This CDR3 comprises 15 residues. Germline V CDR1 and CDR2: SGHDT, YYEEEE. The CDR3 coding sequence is TGTGCCAGCAGCTTGGCCGTAGGGGGCGGTGGTGAAGCTTTCTTT. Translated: CASSLAVGGGGEAFF.

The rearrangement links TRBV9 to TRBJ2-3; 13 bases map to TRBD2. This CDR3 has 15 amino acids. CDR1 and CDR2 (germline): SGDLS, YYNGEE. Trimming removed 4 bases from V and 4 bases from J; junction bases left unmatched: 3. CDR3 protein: CASSQLAGGADTQYF. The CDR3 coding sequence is TGTGCCAGCAGCCAACTAGCGGGAGGGGCAGATACGCAGTATTTT.

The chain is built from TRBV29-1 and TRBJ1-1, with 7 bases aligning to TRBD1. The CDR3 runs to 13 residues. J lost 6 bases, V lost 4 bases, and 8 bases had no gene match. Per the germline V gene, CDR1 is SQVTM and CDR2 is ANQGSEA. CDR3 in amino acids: CSVAQGYEAEAFF. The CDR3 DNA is TGCAGCGTTGCACAGGGGTACGAGGCTGAAGCTTTCTTT.

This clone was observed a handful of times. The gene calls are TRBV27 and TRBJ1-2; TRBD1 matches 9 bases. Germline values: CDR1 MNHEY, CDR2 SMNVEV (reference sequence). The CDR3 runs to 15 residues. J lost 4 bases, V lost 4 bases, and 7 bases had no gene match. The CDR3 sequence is CASSSGQGLGYGYTF. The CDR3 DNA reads TGTGCCAGCAGTTCGGGACAGGGCCTAGGCTATGGCTACACCTTC.

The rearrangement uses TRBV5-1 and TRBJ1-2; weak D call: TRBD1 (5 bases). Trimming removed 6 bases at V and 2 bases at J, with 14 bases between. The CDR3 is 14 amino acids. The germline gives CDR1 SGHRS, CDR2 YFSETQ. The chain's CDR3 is CASKTGGANYGYTF. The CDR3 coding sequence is TGCGCCAGCAAAACGGGAGGGGCAAACTATGGCTACACCTTC.

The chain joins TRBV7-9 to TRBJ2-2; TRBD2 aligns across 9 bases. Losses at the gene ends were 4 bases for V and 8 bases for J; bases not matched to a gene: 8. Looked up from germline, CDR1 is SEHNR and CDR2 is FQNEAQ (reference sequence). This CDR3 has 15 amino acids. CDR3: CASSSGGGATGELFF. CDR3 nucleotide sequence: TGTGCCAGCAGCTCCGGCGGGGGGGCCACGGGGGAGCTGTTTTTT.

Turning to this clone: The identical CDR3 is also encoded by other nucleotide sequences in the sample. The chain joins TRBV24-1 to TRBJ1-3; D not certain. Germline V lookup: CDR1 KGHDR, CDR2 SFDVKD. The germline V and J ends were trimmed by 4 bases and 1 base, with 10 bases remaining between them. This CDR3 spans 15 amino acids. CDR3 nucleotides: TGTGCCACCAGTGACTCTCGGGGATCTGGAAACACCATATATTTT. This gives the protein CATSDSRGSGNTIYF.

The CDR3 region has the DNA TGTGCCAGCAGCTTGGCCCTAACCGGACAGGGGGCCGGCTACGAGCAGTACTTC. It specifies CASSLALTGQGAGYEQYF. This chain joins TRBV5-4 and TRBJ2-7, with 11 bases fitting TRBD1. This CDR3 comprises 18 residues. J lost 3 bases, V lost 0 bases, and 11 bases had no gene match. Germline V lookup: CDR1 SGHNT, CDR2 YYREEE (reference sequence).